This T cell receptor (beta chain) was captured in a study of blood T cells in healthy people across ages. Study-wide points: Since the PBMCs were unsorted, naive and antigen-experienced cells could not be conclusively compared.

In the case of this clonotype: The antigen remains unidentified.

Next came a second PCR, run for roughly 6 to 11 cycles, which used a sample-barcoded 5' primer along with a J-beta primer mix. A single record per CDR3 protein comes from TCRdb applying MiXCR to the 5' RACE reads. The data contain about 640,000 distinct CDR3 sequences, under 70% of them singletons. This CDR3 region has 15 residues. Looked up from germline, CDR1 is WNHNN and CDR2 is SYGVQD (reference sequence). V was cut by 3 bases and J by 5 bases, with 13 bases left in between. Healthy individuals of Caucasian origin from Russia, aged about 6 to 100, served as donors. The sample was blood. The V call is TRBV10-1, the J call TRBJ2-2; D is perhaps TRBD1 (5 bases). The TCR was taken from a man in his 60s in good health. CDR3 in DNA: TGCGCCAGCAGTGATCAGGGTCGAAAGACCGGGGAGCTGTTTTTT. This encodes CASSDQGRKTGELFF.